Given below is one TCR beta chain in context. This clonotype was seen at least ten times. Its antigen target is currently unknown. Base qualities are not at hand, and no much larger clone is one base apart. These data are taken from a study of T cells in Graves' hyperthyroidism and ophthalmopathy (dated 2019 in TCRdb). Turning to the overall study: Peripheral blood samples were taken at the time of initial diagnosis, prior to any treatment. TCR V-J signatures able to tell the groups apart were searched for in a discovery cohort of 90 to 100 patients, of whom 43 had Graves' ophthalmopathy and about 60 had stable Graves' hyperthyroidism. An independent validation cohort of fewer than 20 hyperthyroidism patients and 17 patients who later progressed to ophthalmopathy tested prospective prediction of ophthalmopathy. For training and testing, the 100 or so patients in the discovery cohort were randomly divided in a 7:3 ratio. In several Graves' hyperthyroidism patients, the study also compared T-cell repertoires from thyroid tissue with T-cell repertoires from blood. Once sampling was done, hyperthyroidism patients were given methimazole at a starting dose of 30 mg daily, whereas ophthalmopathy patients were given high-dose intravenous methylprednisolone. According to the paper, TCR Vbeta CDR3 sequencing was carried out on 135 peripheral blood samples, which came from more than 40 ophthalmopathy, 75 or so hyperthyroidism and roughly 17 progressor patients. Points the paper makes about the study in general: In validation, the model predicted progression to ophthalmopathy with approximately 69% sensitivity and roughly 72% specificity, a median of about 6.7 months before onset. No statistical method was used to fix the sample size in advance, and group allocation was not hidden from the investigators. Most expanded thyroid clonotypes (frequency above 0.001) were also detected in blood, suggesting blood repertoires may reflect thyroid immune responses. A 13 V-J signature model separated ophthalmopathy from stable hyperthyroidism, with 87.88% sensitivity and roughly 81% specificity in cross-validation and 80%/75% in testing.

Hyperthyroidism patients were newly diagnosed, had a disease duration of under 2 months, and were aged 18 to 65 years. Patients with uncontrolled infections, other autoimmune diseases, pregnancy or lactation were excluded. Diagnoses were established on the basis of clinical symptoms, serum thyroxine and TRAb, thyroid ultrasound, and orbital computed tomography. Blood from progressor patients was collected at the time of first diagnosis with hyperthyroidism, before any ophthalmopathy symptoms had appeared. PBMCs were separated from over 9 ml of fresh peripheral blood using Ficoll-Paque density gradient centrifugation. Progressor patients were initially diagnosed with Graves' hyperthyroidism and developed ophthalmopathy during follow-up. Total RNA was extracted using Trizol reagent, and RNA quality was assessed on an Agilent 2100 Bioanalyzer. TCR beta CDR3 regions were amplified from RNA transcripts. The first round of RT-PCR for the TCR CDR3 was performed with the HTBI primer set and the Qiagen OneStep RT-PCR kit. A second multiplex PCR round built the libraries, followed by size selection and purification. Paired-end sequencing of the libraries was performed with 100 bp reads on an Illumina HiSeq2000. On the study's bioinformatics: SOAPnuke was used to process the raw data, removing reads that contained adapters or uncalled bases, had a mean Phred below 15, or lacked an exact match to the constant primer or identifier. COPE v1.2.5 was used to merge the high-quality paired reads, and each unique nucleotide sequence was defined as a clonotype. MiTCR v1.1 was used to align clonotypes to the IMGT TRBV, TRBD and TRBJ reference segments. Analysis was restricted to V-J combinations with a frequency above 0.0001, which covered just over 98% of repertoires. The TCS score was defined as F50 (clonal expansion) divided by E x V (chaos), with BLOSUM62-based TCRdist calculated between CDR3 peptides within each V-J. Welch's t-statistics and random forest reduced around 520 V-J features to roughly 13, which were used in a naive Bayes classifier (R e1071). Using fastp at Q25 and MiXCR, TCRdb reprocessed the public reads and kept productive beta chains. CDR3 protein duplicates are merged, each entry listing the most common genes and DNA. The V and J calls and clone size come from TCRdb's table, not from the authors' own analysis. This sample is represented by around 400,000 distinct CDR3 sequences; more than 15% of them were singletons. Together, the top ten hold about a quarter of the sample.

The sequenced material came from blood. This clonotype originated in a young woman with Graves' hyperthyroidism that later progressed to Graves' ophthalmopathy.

The nucleotide sequence is given as TGTGCCAGCAGTGAGTCAGGGGTTGATGAGCAGTACTTC. Translation gives CASSESGVDEQYF. The rearrangement joined TRBV2 to TRBJ2-7; matching of 6 bases hints at TRBD1 as the D gene. Its CDR3 holds 13 amino acids, cysteine through phenylalanine. The CDR3 DNA has 39 bases and is translated from base 1. Looking up the germline V gene yields CDR1 SNHLY and CDR2 FYNNEI. The junction shows trimming of 3 bases on V and 7 bases on J, plus 13 bases between the germline ends.